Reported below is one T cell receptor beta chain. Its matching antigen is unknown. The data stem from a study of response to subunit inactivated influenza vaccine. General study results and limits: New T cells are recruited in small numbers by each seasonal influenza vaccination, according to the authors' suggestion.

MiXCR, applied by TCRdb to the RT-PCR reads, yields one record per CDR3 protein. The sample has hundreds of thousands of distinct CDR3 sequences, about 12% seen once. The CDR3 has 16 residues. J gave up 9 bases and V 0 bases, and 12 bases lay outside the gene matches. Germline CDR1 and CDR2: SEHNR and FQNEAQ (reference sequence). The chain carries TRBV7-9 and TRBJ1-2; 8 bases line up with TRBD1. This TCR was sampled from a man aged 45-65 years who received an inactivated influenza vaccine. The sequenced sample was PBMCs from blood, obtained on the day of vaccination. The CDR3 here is CASSLAGTGRVGSYTF. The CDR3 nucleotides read TGTGCCAGCAGCTTAGCGGGGACAGGCCGTGTGGGGAGCTACACCTTC. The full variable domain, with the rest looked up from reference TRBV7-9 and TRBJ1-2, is DTGVSQNPRHKITKRGQNVTFRCDPISEHNRLYWYRQTLGQGPEFLTYFQNEAQLEKSRLLSDRFSAERPKGSFSTLEIQRTEQGDSAMYLCASSLAGTGRVGSYTFGSGTRLTVV.